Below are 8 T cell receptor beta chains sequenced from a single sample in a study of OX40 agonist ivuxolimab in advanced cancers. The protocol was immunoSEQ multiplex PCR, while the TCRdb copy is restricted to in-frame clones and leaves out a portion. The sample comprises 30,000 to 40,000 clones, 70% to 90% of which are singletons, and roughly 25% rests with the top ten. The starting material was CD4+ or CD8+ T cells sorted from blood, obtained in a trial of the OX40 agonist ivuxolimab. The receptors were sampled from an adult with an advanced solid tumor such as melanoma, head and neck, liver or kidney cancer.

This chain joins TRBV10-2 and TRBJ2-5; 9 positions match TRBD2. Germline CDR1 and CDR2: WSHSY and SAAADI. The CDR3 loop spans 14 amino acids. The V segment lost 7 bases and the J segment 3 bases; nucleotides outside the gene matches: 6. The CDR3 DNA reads TGCGCCAGCACCGTAGCGGGAGAAGAAGAGACCCAGTACTTC. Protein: CASTVAGEEETQYF.

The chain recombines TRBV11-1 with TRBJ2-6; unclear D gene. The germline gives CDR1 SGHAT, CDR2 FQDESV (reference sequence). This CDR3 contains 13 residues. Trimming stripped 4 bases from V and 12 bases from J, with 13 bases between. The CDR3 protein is CASSSGLIGVLTF. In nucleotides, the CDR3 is TGTGCCAGCAGCTCGGGCCTAATTGGCGTCCTGACTTTC.

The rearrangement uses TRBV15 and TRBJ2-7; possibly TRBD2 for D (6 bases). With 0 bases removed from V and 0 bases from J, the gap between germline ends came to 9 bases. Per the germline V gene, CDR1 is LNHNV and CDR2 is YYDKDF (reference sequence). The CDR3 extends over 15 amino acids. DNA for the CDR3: TGTGCCACCAGCAGAGATCCGGACTACTCCTACGAGCAGTACTTC. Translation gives CATSRDPDYSYEQYF. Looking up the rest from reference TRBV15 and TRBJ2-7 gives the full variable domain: DAMVIQNPRYQVTQFGKPVTLSCSQTLNHNVMYWYQQKSSQAPKLLFHYYDKDFNNEADTPDNFQSRRPNTSFCFLDIRSPGLGDTAMYLCATSRDPDYSYEQYFGPGTRLTVT.

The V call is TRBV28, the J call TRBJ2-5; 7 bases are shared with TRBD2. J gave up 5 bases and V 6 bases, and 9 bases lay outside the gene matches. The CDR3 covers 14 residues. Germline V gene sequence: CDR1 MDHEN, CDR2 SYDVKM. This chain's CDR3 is CASSPPGAGETQYF. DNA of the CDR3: TGTGCCAGCAGCCCCCCGGGAGCGGGGGAGACCCAGTACTTC.

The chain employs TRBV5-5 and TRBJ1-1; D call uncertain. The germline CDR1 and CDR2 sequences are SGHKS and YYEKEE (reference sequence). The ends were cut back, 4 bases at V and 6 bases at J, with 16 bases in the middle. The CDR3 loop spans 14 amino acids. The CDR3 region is CASSPLLATAEAFF. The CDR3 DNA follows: TGTGCCAGCAGCCCCTTGCTAGCCACAGCTGAAGCTTTCTTT.

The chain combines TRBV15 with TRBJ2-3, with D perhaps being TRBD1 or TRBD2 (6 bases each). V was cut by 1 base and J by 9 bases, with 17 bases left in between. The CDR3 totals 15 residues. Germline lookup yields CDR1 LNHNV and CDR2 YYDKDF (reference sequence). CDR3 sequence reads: CATSRATTGGGTQYF. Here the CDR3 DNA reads TGTGCCACCAGCAGAGCCACTACAGGAGGGGGGACGCAGTATTTT. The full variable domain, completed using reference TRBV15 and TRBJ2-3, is DAMVIQNPRYQVTQFGKPVTLSCSQTLNHNVMYWYQQKSSQAPKLLFHYYDKDFNNEADTPDNFQSRRPNTSFCFLDIRSPGLGDTAMYLCATSRATTGGGTQYFGPGTRLTVL.

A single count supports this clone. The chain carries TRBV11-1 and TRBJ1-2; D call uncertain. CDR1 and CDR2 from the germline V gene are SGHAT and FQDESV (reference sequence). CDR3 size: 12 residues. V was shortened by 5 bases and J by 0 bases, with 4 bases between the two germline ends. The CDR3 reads CASSATNYGYTF. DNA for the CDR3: TGTGCCAGCAGCGCTACTAACTATGGCTACACCTTC.

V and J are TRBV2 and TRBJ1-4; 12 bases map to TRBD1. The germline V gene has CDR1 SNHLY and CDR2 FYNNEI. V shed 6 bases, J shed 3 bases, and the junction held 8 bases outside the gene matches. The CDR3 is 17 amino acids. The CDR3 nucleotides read TGTGCCAGCAGGGGGACAGGGGGCCGAGTGGCTAATGAAAAACTGTTTTTT. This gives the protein CASRGTGGRVANEKLFF.